This entry features one TCR beta chain sequence. Its target is not known. The source of the sample is a study of T cells in Graves' hyperthyroidism and ophthalmopathy. Study information: Prior to any treatment, at the point of initial diagnosis, peripheral blood was collected.

Deletions cut 11 bases from V and 3 bases from J, with 17 bases between. Germline V gene lookup returns CDR1 MNHNS and CDR2 SASEGT. This CDR3 region has 13 residues. The source material, RNA transcripts, was used to amplify TCR beta CDR3 regions. The TCR CDR3 was amplified in a first-round RT-PCR using the HTBI primer set. TCRdb itself ran the multiplex PCR reads through MiXCR, one entry per CDR3 protein. This table has hundreds of thousands of distinct CDR3 sequences, over 12% appearing once. General study results and limits: Ophthalmopathy, as predicted by the model, came a median 6.5 months after the prediction.

This receptor was taken from a woman in her fifties or sixties with Graves' ophthalmopathy. The sample was blood. The gene calls are TRBV6-1 and TRBJ2-7; tentatively, D is TRBD1 (5 bases). CDR3 coding DNA: TGTGCCGCCCAGGGTCCCTCGGGCTACGAGCAGTACTTC. Translation gives CAAQGPSGYEQYF.